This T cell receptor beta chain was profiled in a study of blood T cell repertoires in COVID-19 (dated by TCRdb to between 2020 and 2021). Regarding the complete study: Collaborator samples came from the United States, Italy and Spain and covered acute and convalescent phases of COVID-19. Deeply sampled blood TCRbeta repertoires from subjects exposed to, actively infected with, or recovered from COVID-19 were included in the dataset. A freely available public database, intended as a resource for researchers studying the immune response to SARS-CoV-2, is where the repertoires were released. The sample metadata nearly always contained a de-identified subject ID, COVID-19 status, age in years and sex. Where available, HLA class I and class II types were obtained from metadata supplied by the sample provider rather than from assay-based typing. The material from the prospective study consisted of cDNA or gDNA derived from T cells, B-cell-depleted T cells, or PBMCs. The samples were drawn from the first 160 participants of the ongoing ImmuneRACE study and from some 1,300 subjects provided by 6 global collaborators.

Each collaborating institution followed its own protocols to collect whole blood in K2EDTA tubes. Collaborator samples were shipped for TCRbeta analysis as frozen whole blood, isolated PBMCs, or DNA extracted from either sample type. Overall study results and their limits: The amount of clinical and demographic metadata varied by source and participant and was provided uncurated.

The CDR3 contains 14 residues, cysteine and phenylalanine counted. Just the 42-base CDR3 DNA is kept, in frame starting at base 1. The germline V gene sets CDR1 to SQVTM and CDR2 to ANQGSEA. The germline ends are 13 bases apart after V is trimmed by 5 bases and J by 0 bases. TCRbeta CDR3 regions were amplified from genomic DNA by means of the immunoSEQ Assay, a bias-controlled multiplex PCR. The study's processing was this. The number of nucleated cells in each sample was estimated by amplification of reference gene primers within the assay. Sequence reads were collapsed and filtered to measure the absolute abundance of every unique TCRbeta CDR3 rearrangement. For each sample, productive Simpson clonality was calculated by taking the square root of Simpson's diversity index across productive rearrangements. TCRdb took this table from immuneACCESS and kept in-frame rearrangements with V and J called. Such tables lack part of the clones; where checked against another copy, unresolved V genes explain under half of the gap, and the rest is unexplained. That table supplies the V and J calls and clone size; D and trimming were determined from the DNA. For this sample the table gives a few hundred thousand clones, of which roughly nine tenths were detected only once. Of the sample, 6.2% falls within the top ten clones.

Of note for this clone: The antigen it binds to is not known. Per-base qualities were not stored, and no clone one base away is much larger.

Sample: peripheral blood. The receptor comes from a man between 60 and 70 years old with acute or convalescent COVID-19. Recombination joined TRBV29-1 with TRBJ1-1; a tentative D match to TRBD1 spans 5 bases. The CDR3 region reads CSVSPQGMNTEAFF. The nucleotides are TGCAGCGTTTCCCCTCAGGGAATGAACACTGAAGCTTTCTTT.